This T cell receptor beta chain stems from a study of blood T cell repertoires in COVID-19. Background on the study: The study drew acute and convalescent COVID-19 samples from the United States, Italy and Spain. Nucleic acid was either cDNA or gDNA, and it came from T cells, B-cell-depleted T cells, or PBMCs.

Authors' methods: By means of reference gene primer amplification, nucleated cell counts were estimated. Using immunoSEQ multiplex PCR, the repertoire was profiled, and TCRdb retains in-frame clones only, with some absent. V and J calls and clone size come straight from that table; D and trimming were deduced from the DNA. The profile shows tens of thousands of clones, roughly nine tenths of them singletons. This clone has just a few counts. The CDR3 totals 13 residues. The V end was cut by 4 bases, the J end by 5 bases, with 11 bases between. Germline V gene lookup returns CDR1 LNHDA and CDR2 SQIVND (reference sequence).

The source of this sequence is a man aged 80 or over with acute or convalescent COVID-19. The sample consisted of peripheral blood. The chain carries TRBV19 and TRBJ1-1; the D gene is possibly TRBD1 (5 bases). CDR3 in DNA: TGTGCCAGTAGTACCCGGGGGAATACTGAAGCTTTCTTT. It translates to CASSTRGNTEAFF.